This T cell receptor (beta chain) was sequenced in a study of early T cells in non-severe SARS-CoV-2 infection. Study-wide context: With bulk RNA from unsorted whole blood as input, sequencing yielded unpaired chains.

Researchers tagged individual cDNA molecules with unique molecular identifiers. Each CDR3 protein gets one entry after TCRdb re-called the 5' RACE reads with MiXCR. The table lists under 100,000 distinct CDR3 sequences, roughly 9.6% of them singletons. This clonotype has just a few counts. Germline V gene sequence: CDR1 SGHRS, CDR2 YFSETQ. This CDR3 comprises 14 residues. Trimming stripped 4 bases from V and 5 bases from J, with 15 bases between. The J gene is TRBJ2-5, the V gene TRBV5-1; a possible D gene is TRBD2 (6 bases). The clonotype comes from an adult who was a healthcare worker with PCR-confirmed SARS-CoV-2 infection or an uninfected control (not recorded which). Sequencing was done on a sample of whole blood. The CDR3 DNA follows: TGCGCCAGCAGCCCGGGGGACCTACTGGAGACCCAGTACTTC. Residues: CASSPGDLLETQYF.